These 13 T cell receptor beta chains originate from one sample sequenced in a study of shared T cell receptors in the human thymus. The data were produced by immunoSEQ multiplex PCR, yet TCRdb's version contains in-frame clones alone and is incomplete. The sample lists 650,000 to 950,000 clones, 80% to 90% occurring once. These records were also assigned to another study, of human thymus T cells.

Sequenced input: thymocytes. The receptors derive from a girl less than two years old with a congenital heart defect.

The CDR3 here is CAVQGNTEAFF. CDR3 nucleotides: TGTGCCGTACAGGGGAACACTGAAGCTTTCTTT. The chain links TRBV15 to TRBJ1-1; the D gene is possibly TRBD1 (6 bases). Germline loops: CDR1 LNHNV, CDR2 YYDKDF (reference sequence). The CDR3 sequence is 11 residues long. V was shortened by 11 bases and J by 1 base, with 8 bases between the two germline ends.

The J gene is TRBJ1-5, the V gene TRBV15; TRBD1 might be the D (6 bases). Trimming took 5 bases from V and 0 from J, leaving 14 bases between them. Germline values: CDR1 LNHNV, CDR2 YYDKDF (reference sequence). The CDR3 extends over 16 amino acids. CDR3 sequence (DNA): TGTGCCACCAGCCGACACAGGGTACTTAGCAATCAGCCCCAGCATTTT. Residues: CATSRHRVLSNQPQHF.

J is TRBJ2-5 and V is TRBV7-6; 8 nucleotides match TRBD2. CDR3 length: 16 residues. V dropped 5 bases and J dropped 3; count of bases not matched to a gene: 11. CDR1 is SGHVS, CDR2 FNYEAQ, per germline. The CDR3 nucleotides are TGTGCCAGCAGCCCCTCGGGGGGGGAGGACAAAGAGACCCAGTACTTC. This encodes CASSPSGGEDKETQYF. The full variable domain, completed using reference TRBV7-6 and TRBJ2-5, is GAGVSQSPRYKVTKRGQDVALRCDPISGHVSLYWYRQALGQGPEFLTYFNYEAQQDKSGLPNDRFSAERPEGSISTLTIQRTEQRDSAMYRCASSPSGGEDKETQYFGPGTRLLVL.

The chain links TRBV2 to TRBJ2-7, with 11 bases that match TRBD1. Trimming cost V 3 bases and J 4 bases; bases outside gene matches: 5. This CDR3 region has 15 residues. Per germline, CDR1 SNHLY and CDR2 FYNNEI. CDR3 nucleotide sequence: TGTGCCAGCAGTGAGGGGACAGGGGGTTGGTACGAGCAGTACTTC. As protein: CASSEGTGGWYEQYF.

The gene calls are TRBV14 and TRBJ2-2; D not resolved. Germline CDR1 SGHDN, CDR2 FVKESK. This CDR3 spans 14 amino acids. Deletions cut 2 bases from V and 7 bases from J, with 11 bases between. The CDR3 loop is CASSQRQSFGELFF. The CDR3 DNA reads TGTGCCAGCAGCCAACGCCAGTCGTTCGGGGAGCTGTTTTTT.

This clone was seen a handful of times. CDR3 residues: CASSLFGRADRGLYGYTF. For the CDR3, the DNA is TGTGCCAGCAGTTTATTCGGTCGTGCGGACAGGGGCCTCTATGGCTACACCTTC. The genes are TRBV27 and TRBJ1-2, with 9 bases that match TRBD1. The germline gives CDR1 MNHEY, CDR2 SMNVEV (reference sequence). Trimming removed 1 base from V and 4 bases from J; junction bases left unmatched: 13. There are 18 residues in the CDR3.

The V and J genes are TRBV27 and TRBJ2-7; D gene uncertain. The V gene's germline CDR1 is MNHEY and CDR2 SMNVEV (reference sequence). Trimming shortened V by 3 bases and J by 3 bases, and 9 bases separated the two germline ends. The CDR3 totals 13 residues. The CDR3 is CASSFGTYYEQYF. The CDR3 DNA reads TGTGCCAGCAGTTTTGGCACGTACTACGAGCAGTACTTC.

The chain carries TRBV15 and TRBJ2-3; D perhaps matches TRBD1 (5 bases). The CDR3 spans 16 residues. The ends were cut back, 0 bases at V and 2 bases at J, with 12 bases in the middle. Per germline, CDR1 LNHNV and CDR2 YYDKDF (reference sequence). The chain's CDR3 is CATSRDLAGPTDTQYF. The DNA of the CDR3 is TGTGCCACCAGCAGAGATCTTGCAGGGCCCACAGATACGCAGTATTTT.

The chain links TRBV4-3 to TRBJ1-2; 7 bases agree with TRBD1. J was trimmed by 5 bases and V by 4 bases; bases with no gene match: 13. Per the germline V gene, CDR1 is LGHNA and CDR2 is YSLEER. The CDR3 spans 16 residues. CDR3 DNA sequence: TGCGCCAGCAGCCGATCAGCCCGACAGGGTGGATATGGCTACACCTTC. Translating it yields CASSRSARQGGYGYTF.

The chain links TRBV2 to TRBJ1-1; 8 bases align to TRBD1. The ends lost 1 base at V and 0 bases at J; junction bases unmatched: 16. Germline CDR1 SNHLY, CDR2 FYNNEI. The CDR3 runs to 20 residues. The DNA for the CDR3 is TGTGCCAGCAGTGAAGGCGGTAAGACAGGGGCGGTTGCAATGAACACTGAAGCTTTCTTT. Its protein product is CASSEGGKTGAVAMNTEAFF.

This chain joins TRBV14 and TRBJ2-1; 8 positions agree with TRBD1. The CDR3 runs to 14 residues. Losses at the gene ends were 8 bases for V and 4 bases for J; bases not matched to a gene: 7. Germline CDR1 is SGHDN and CDR2 is FVKESK. This CDR3 is CASFSGTGYNEQFF. In DNA, the CDR3 is TGTGCCAGCTTCTCGGGGACAGGATACAATGAGCAGTTCTTC.

V is TRBV9 and J is TRBJ2-3, with 10 bases that match TRBD2. The J segment lost 1 base and the V segment lost 0 bases, leaving 5 bases of the junction unmatched. Germline CDR1 is SGDLS and CDR2 is YYNGEE. The CDR3 has 17 amino acids. CDR3 sequence (DNA): TGTGCCAGCAGCGTAGCAGAGCGGGGGGGCGGCACAGATACGCAGTATTTT. Residues: CASSVAERGGGTDTQYF.

This clone was seen only once. The rearrangement links TRBV4-3 to TRBJ1-1; 8 bases map to TRBD1. V shed 0 bases and J 10 bases; nucleotides not matched to a gene: 13. CDR1 and CDR2 (germline): LGHNA, YSLEER. The CDR3 length is 16 residues. CDR3 nucleotides: TGCGCCAGCAGCCAAGACAGGACAGGGTCTTCCTGCGGAGCTTTCTTT. Protein sequence: CASSQDRTGSSCGAFF.